What follows describes a single T cell receptor beta chain. The sample comes from a study of shared clonotypes between healthy human individuals. TCRdb's table, derived via immunoSEQ multiplex PCR, lists solely in-frame clones and lacks some. The sample holds hundreds of thousands of clones; about 90% are singletons and the top ten take about a quarter. CD45RO-negative, CCR7-selected cells formed the naive CD8 fraction, which excluded terminally differentiated effector memory CD45RA+ cells. The study drew all its donors from Caucasian adults living in Nashville, Tennessee. Sequencing input: naive CD8+ T cells sorted from blood. This TCR derives from a young man in good health.

CDR3 amino acids: CASSLLSPGGPQSKTQYF. The CDR3 region has the DNA TGTGCCAGCAGTTTACTTTCCCCGGGTGGGCCCCAGTCGAAGACCCAGTACTTC. V gene TRBV27 combines with J gene TRBJ2-5; the D is unclear. Deletions cut 2 bases from V and 6 bases from J, with 25 bases between. In germline, CDR1 is MNHEY, CDR2 SMNVEV (reference sequence). The CDR3 has 18 amino acids.